This is a list of T cell receptor beta chains from one sample in a study of a mutant IDH1 vaccine in newly diagnosed glioma. Sequencing used immunoSEQ multiplex PCR; TCRdb keeps in-frame clones, though not all of them. Among fewer than 35,000 clones listed, 65% to 85% were seen once. For these TCRs, the target antigens are not known. The sequences come from PBMCs, collected from a glioma patient whose treatment included an IDH1 peptide vaccine. The receptors were sampled from a man younger than 40 with glioma. CDR3s include the opening cysteine and the closing phenylalanine or tryptophan. A D gene is named only where the DNA matches it firmly. Only part of the rows carry a size: once, few, many, or a class if the clone is expanded.

d_gene	v_gene	j_gene	abundance	CDR3nt	CDR3aa
TRBD1	TRBV6-1	TRBJ2-7	few	TGTGCCAGTAAGCCGGGACAGGGCTACGAGCAGTACTTC	CASKPGQGYEQYF
NA	TRBV9	TRBJ2-7	NA	TGTGCCAGCAGCTCGGGACCCAATTTCTACGAGCAGTACTTC	CASSSGPNFYEQYF
TRBD2	TRBV29-1	TRBJ2-3	NA	TGCAGCGTTGAAGATCACTCAGGGGCTAGCGGGAGTCGAGATACGCAGTATTTT	CSVEDHSGASGSRDTQYF
NA	TRBV18	TRBJ1-2	NA	TGTGCCAGCTCACCACCTAAGGGACACAACTATGGCTACACCTTC	CASSPPKGHNYGYTF
NA	TRBV6-6	TRBJ2-7	NA	TGTGCCAGCAGCCGATCCCCCTACGAGCAGTACTTC	CASSRSPYEQYF
NA	TRBV6-5	TRBJ2-1	NA	TGTGCCAGCAGTTACGGCCAGGGGCAGTTCTTC	CASSYGQGQFF
NA	TRBV4-3	TRBJ2-1	NA	TGCGCCAGCAGCCCTCGAAACGGGGGTTTGGATGAGCAGTTCTTC	CASSPRNGGLDEQFF
NA	TRBV29-1	TRBJ2-5	NA	TGCAGCGGCAGAGGGACCGATCCGGGGACCCAGTACTTC	CSGRGTDPGTQYF
NA	TRBV11-3	TRBJ1-1	NA	TGTGCCAGCAGCTGGACAGTAAACACTGAAGCTTTCTTT	CASSWTVNTEAFF
TRBD1	TRBV5-6	TRBJ1-5	NA	TGTGCCAGCAGCTTGAGACAGGGTGTTCCTCAGCCCCAGCATTTT	CASSLRQGVPQPQHF
NA	TRBV28	TRBJ1-5	NA	TGTGCCAGCAGGAGCAGCGGATCGGGGTGGACCCAGCATTTT	CASRSSGSGWTQHF
NA	TRBV4-1	TRBJ1-2	NA	TGCGCCAGCAGCCAGGGATTGAGATTGGACCGTGGCGGTGGCTACACCTTC	CASSQGLRLDRGGGYTF